These T cell receptor beta chains were read from a single sample in a study of cytomegalovirus exposure and HLA in healthy donors. Clones were read by immunoSEQ multiplex PCR, and TCRdb kept only the in-frame ones, dropping some. The table records more than 55,000 clones, roughly 90% of them present only once. The sequenced sample consisted of PBMCs. All receptors derive from a woman in her late teens or twenties in good health and CMV-seronegative. The CDR3 runs from the conserved cysteine through the conserved F or W. A D gene is named only where the DNA matches it firmly. Rows may omit the clone size; those that give it use once, few, many or a size class.

d_call: TRBD2
v_call: TRBV28
clone_size: once
j_call: TRBJ2-1
cdr3_aa: CASSLYVAGGRREQFF
cdr3_nt: TGTGCCAGCAGTCTTTATGTGGCGGGGGGGCGTCGTGAGCAGTTCTTC

d_call: .
v_call: TRBV6-1
clone_size: .
j_call: TRBJ2-1
cdr3_aa: CATIQGRSYNEQFF
cdr3_nt: TGTGCCACCATACAGGGAAGGTCCTACAATGAGCAGTTCTTC

d_call: .
v_call: TRBV6-6
clone_size: .
j_call: TRBJ2-2
cdr3_aa: CASSYQEGWTGELFF
cdr3_nt: TGTGCCAGCAGTTACCAGGAGGGGTGGACCGGGGAGCTGTTTTTT

d_call: TRBD2
v_call: TRBV5-8
clone_size: .
j_call: TRBJ2-4
cdr3_aa: CASSFRLAGGGIQYF
cdr3_nt: TGTGCCAGCAGCTTTCGACTAGCGGGAGGCGGCATTCAGTACTTC

d_call: TRBD2
v_call: TRBV10-2
clone_size: .
j_call: TRBJ2-7
cdr3_aa: CASSVGTSGYEQYF
cdr3_nt: TGCGCCAGCAGTGTGGGGACTAGCGGGTACGAGCAGTACTTC

d_call: .
v_call: TRBV6-4
clone_size: .
j_call: TRBJ1-4
cdr3_aa: CASSDGLDEKLFF
cdr3_nt: TGTGCCAGCAGTGACGGGCTGGATGAAAAACTGTTTTTT

d_call: .
v_call: TRBV28
clone_size: .
j_call: TRBJ1-1
cdr3_aa: CASRTPGGNTEAFF
cdr3_nt: TGTGCCAGCAGAACCCCCGGTGGGAACACTGAAGCTTTCTTT

d_call: TRBD1
v_call: TRBV15
clone_size: .
j_call: TRBJ2-3
cdr3_aa: CATSRGVGQGTDTQYF
cdr3_nt: TGTGCCACCAGCAGAGGAGTTGGACAGGGGACAGATACGCAGTATTTT

d_call: .
v_call: TRBV25-1
clone_size: .
j_call: TRBJ2-1
cdr3_aa: CASSRTGYNEQFF
cdr3_nt: TGTGCCAGCAGTCGGACTGGATACAATGAGCAGTTCTTC

d_call: .
v_call: TRBV7-6
clone_size: .
j_call: TRBJ2-3
cdr3_aa: CASSFPGSRTDTQYF
cdr3_nt: TGTGCCAGCAGCTTCCCAGGAAGCCGCACAGATACGCAGTATTTT

d_call: .
v_call: TRBV6-1
clone_size: .
j_call: TRBJ1-1
cdr3_aa: CASSEWVKGGGTEAFF
cdr3_nt: TGTGCCAGCAGTGAATGGGTCAAGGGAGGCGGCACTGAAGCTTTCTTT

d_call: .
v_call: TRBV27
clone_size: .
j_call: TRBJ2-7
cdr3_aa: CASSLAGPPDEQYF
cdr3_nt: TGTGCCAGCAGTTTAGCGGGGCCCCCGGACGAGCAGTACTTC

d_call: .
v_call: TRBV28
clone_size: .
j_call: TRBJ1-2
cdr3_aa: CASISGQLYGYTF
cdr3_nt: TGTGCCAGCATCTCAGGACAACTTTATGGCTACACCTTC

d_call: .
v_call: TRBV6-6
clone_size: .
j_call: TRBJ1-1
cdr3_aa: CASSYSNSLGGTEAFF
cdr3_nt: TGTGCCAGCAGTTACTCGAACTCCCTGGGAGGTACTGAAGCTTTCTTT

d_call: .
v_call: TRBV7-2
clone_size: .
j_call: TRBJ1-3
cdr3_aa: CASSLGGPLSGNTIYF
cdr3_nt: TGTGCCAGCAGCTTAGGGGGCCCACTCTCTGGAAACACCATATATTTT

d_call: .
v_call: TRBV6-5
clone_size: .
j_call: TRBJ1-1
cdr3_aa: CASTSVGGPTEAFF
cdr3_nt: TGTGCCAGCACCTCAGTTGGAGGGCCCACTGAAGCTTTCTTT

d_call: .
v_call: TRBV10-3
clone_size: .
j_call: TRBJ1-1
cdr3_aa: CAISVQGFGTEAFF
cdr3_nt: TGTGCCATCAGTGTTCAGGGGTTCGGCACTGAAGCTTTCTTT

d_call: TRBD2
v_call: TRBV30
clone_size: .
j_call: TRBJ2-1
cdr3_aa: CAWTTTPWTSPTGNEQFF
cdr3_nt: TGTGCCTGGACCACCACCCCTTGGACTAGCCCGACGGGTAATGAGCAGTTCTTC

d_call: .
v_call: TRBV11-2
clone_size: .
j_call: TRBJ1-1
cdr3_aa: CASSFSGPTEAFF
cdr3_nt: TGTGCCAGCAGCTTTTCAGGGCCCACTGAAGCTTTCTTT

d_call: TRBD2
v_call: TRBV27
clone_size: .
j_call: TRBJ2-1
cdr3_aa: CASSLGTSGSSYNEQFF
cdr3_nt: TGTGCCAGCAGTCTAGGGACTAGCGGGAGCTCCTACAATGAGCAGTTCTTC

d_call: TRBD1
v_call: TRBV28
clone_size: .
j_call: TRBJ2-1
cdr3_aa: CASSPPHRGEDEQFF
cdr3_nt: TGTGCCAGCAGCCCACCCCACAGGGGCGAGGATGAGCAGTTCTTC

d_call: TRBD1
v_call: TRBV27
clone_size: once
j_call: TRBJ2-7
cdr3_aa: CASSFKQAGTGAYEQYF
cdr3_nt: TGTGCCAGCAGTTTCAAGCAAGCCGGGACAGGGGCATACGAGCAGTACTTC

d_call: TRBD1
v_call: TRBV5-1
clone_size: .
j_call: TRBJ2-7
cdr3_aa: CASSLTGTGFYEQYF
cdr3_nt: TGCGCCAGCAGCTTGACCGGGACAGGGTTCTACGAGCAGTACTTC

d_call: TRBD2
v_call: TRBV27
clone_size: .
j_call: TRBJ2-3
cdr3_aa: CASTGTSGLDTQYF
cdr3_nt: TGTGCCAGCACTGGGACTAGCGGCCTAGATACGCAGTATTTT

d_call: .
v_call: TRBV28
clone_size: .
j_call: TRBJ1-3
cdr3_aa: CASSPPELGNTIYF
cdr3_nt: TGTGCCAGCAGCCCTCCCGAACTGGGAAACACCATATATTTT

d_call: .
v_call: TRBV19
clone_size: .
j_call: TRBJ2-5
cdr3_aa: CASRVIGKETQYF
cdr3_nt: TGTGCCAGTAGGGTGATCGGGAAAGAGACCCAGTACTTC

d_call: .
v_call: TRBV6-5
clone_size: few
j_call: TRBJ2-7
cdr3_aa: CASSYSGTRGYEQYF
cdr3_nt: TGTGCCAGCAGTTACTCTGGGACTCGAGGCTACGAGCAGTACTTC

d_call: .
v_call: TRBV4-2
clone_size: .
j_call: TRBJ1-6
cdr3_aa: CASSQDAGVARSPLHF
cdr3_nt: TGTGCCAGCAGCCAAGATGCCGGGGTCGCCCGTTCACCCCTCCACTTT

d_call: .
v_call: TRBV5-1
clone_size: .
j_call: TRBJ2-1
cdr3_aa: CASSPEAASNEQFF
cdr3_nt: TGCGCCAGCAGCCCCGAGGCGGCTAGCAATGAGCAGTTCTTC

d_call: .
v_call: TRBV25-1
clone_size: once
j_call: TRBJ1-1
cdr3_aa: CATTDRGAGTEAFF
cdr3_nt: TGTGCCACCACCGACCGGGGGGCCGGCACTGAAGCTTTCTTT

d_call: .
v_call: TRBV9
clone_size: many
j_call: TRBJ2-2
cdr3_aa: CASRAGSGNTGELFF
cdr3_nt: TGTGCCAGCAGGGCGGGTAGCGGGAACACCGGGGAGCTGTTTTTT

d_call: .
v_call: TRBV9
clone_size: .
j_call: TRBJ2-2
cdr3_aa: CASRRGVPLGTGELFF
cdr3_nt: TGTGCCAGCAGGCGCGGGGTCCCATTGGGCACCGGGGAGCTGTTTTTT

d_call: .
v_call: TRBV6-5
clone_size: .
j_call: TRBJ1-3
cdr3_aa: CASSPSLAGTIYF
cdr3_nt: TGTGCCAGCAGCCCTTCACTTGCCGGCACCATATATTTT

d_call: TRBD2
v_call: TRBV11-3
clone_size: .
j_call: TRBJ2-3
cdr3_aa: CASSLGGRTDTQYF
cdr3_nt: TGTGCCAGCAGCTTGGGCGGGAGAACAGATACGCAGTATTTT

d_call: TRBD1
v_call: TRBV27
clone_size: .
j_call: TRBJ2-7
cdr3_aa: CASSAGTGPYEQYF
cdr3_nt: TGTGCCAGCAGTGCGGGGACAGGGCCCTACGAGCAGTACTTC

d_call: TRBD2
v_call: TRBV4-2
clone_size: .
j_call: TRBJ2-1
cdr3_aa: CASSQDGLQRGGNEQFF
cdr3_nt: TGTGCCAGCAGCCAAGACGGCCTCCAGCGGGGCGGGAATGAGCAGTTCTTC

d_call: TRBD1
v_call: TRBV27
clone_size: .
j_call: TRBJ1-5
cdr3_aa: CASSRTGLSNQPQHF
cdr3_nt: TGTGCCAGCAGTCGGACAGGGTTGAGCAATCAGCCCCAGCATTTT

d_call: TRBD1
v_call: TRBV28
clone_size: .
j_call: TRBJ1-5
cdr3_aa: CASSLTKIDRVDQPQHF
cdr3_nt: TGTGCCAGCAGTTTAACCAAGATCGACAGGGTGGATCAGCCCCAGCATTTT

d_call: TRBD1
v_call: TRBV30
clone_size: .
j_call: TRBJ2-7
cdr3_aa: CAWRGLGQGGYEQYF
cdr3_nt: TGTGCCTGGAGGGGGCTCGGACAGGGTGGGTACGAGCAGTACTTC

d_call: .
v_call: TRBV6-1
clone_size: medium-sized
j_call: TRBJ2-3
cdr3_aa: CASSEIKGGTDTQYF
cdr3_nt: TGTGCCAGCAGTGAAATTAAGGGGGGCACAGATACGCAGTATTTT

d_call: TRBD1
v_call: TRBV6-5
clone_size: .
j_call: TRBJ1-1
cdr3_aa: CASSHPGGMDTEAFF
cdr3_nt: TGTGCCAGCAGCCACCCAGGGGGGATGGACACTGAAGCTTTCTTT

d_call: TRBD2
v_call: TRBV5-1
clone_size: .
j_call: TRBJ2-3
cdr3_aa: CASSWTSGTGTDTQYF
cdr3_nt: TGCGCCAGCAGCTGGACTAGCGGGACCGGCACAGATACGCAGTATTTT

d_call: TRBD2
v_call: TRBV6-4
clone_size: .
j_call: TRBJ2-3
cdr3_aa: CASSREGGSTDTQYF
cdr3_nt: TGTGCCAGCTCACGGGAGGGGGGGAGCACAGATACGCAGTATTTT

d_call: .
v_call: TRBV5-4
clone_size: .
j_call: TRBJ2-5
cdr3_aa: CASSLGPNTSPQETQYF
cdr3_nt: TGTGCCAGCAGCTTGGGTCCGAACACTAGCCCTCAAGAGACCCAGTACTTC

d_call: .
v_call: TRBV5-1
clone_size: once
j_call: TRBJ1-2
cdr3_aa: CASSDPQVQTGQVYGYTF
cdr3_nt: TGCGCCAGCAGCGACCCCCAAGTGCAGACCGGTCAGGTCTATGGCTACACCTTC

d_call: .
v_call: TRBV6-6
clone_size: .
j_call: TRBJ1-3
cdr3_aa: CASSYDSYSGNTIYF
cdr3_nt: TGTGCCAGCAGTTATGACAGTTATTCTGGAAACACCATATATTTT

d_call: TRBD1
v_call: TRBV15
clone_size: .
j_call: TRBJ1-3
cdr3_aa: CATSRGGTVGNTIYF
cdr3_nt: TGTGCCACCAGCAGAGGGGGGACAGTCGGAAACACCATATATTTT

d_call: TRBD1
v_call: TRBV5-1
clone_size: few
j_call: TRBJ1-3
cdr3_aa: CASSLAGGGNGNTIYF
cdr3_nt: TGCGCCAGCAGCTTGGCCGGAGGGGGCAACGGAAACACCATATATTTT

d_call: .
v_call: TRBV7-2
clone_size: .
j_call: TRBJ1-3
cdr3_aa: CASSFGGDSGNTIYF
cdr3_nt: TGTGCCAGCAGCTTTGGGGGCGACTCTGGAAACACCATATATTTT

d_call: TRBD1
v_call: TRBV28
clone_size: once
j_call: TRBJ2-5
cdr3_aa: CASSYTGTGTQETQYF
cdr3_nt: TGTGCCAGCAGTTACACCGGGACAGGGACCCAAGAGACCCAGTACTTC

d_call: .
v_call: TRBV5-6
clone_size: .
j_call: TRBJ2-2
cdr3_aa: CASSFLSGTGELFF
cdr3_nt: TGTGCCAGCAGCTTTTTAAGCGGGACCGGGGAGCTGTTTTTT

d_call: .
v_call: TRBV18
clone_size: few
j_call: TRBJ2-3
cdr3_aa: CASSPPIGGPYSSTDTQYF
cdr3_nt: TGTGCCAGCTCACCCCCGATTGGCGGCCCATACTCTAGCACAGATACGCAGTATTTT

d_call: TRBD1
v_call: TRBV7-8
clone_size: .
j_call: TRBJ2-5
cdr3_aa: CASSLSQGVVETQYF
cdr3_nt: TGTGCCAGCAGCTTATCACAGGGGGTCGTAGAGACCCAGTACTTC

d_call: TRBD2
v_call: TRBV10-3
clone_size: .
j_call: TRBJ2-2
cdr3_aa: CAIRLGLAGVSGELFF
cdr3_nt: TGTGCCATCAGGCTGGGACTAGCGGGAGTCTCCGGGGAGCTGTTTTTT

d_call: .
v_call: TRBV6-6
clone_size: .
j_call: TRBJ2-1
cdr3_aa: CASSSWAAHNEQFF
cdr3_nt: TGTGCCAGCAGTTCCTGGGCCGCTCACAATGAGCAGTTCTTC